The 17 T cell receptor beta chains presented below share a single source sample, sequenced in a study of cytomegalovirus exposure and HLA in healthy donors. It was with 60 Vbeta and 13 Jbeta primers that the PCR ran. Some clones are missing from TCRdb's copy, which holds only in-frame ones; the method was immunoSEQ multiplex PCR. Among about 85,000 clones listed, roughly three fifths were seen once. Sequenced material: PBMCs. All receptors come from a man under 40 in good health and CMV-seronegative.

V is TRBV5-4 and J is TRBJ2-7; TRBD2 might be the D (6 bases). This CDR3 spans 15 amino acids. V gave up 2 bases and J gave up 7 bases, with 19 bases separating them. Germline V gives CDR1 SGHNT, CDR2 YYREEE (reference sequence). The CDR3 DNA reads TGTGCCAGCAGCTTAAGCGGGCTCCGAGCCGGGGAGCAGTACTTC. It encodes CASSLSGLRAGEQYF.

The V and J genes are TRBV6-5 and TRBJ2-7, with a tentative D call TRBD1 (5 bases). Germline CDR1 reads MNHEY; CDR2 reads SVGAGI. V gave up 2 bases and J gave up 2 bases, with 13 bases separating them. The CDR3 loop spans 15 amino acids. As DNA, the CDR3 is TGTGCCAGCAGTTACGGGATGGGGCAGGCCTACGAGCAGTACTTC. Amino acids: CASSYGMGQAYEQYF.

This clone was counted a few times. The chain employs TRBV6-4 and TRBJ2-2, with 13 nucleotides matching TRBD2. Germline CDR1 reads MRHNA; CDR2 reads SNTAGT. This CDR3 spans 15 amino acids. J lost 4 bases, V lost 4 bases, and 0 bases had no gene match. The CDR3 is CASSGTSGSTGELFF. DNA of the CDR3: TGTGCCAGCAGTGGGACTAGCGGGAGCACCGGGGAGCTGTTTTTT.

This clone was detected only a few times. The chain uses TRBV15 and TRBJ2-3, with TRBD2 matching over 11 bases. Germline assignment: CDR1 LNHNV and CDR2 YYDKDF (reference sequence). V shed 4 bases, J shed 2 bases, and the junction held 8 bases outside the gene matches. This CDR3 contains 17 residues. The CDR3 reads CATSILTSGGFTDTQYF. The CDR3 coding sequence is TGTGCCACCAGCATCCTTACTAGCGGGGGTTTCACAGATACGCAGTATTTT.

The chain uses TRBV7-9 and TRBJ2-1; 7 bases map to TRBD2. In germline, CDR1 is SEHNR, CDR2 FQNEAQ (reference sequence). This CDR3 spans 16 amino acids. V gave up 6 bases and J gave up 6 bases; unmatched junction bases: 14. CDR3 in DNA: TGTGCCAGCAGTTCGGCTAATTGGCGGGAGCCCAATGAGCAGTTCTTC. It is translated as CASSSANWREPNEQFF.

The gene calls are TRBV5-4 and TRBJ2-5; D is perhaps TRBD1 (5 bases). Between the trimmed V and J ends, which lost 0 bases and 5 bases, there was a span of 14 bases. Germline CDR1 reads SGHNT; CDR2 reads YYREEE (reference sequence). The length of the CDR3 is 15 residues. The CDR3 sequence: CASSLAQGKGETQYF. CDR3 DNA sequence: TGTGCCAGCAGCTTGGCGCAGGGAAAAGGGGAGACCCAGTACTTC.

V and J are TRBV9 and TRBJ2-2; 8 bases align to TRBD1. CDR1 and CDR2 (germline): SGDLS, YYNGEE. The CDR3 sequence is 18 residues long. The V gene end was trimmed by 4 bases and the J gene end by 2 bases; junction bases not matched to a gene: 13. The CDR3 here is CASSREGRGTGNTGELFF. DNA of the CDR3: TGTGCCAGCAGCAGAGAAGGTCGGGGGACAGGCAACACCGGGGAGCTGTTTTTT. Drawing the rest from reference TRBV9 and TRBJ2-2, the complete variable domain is DSGVTQTPKHLITATGQRVTLRCSPRSGDLSVYWYQQSLDQGLQFLIQYYNGEERAKGNILERFSAQQFPDLHSELNLSSLELGDSALYFCASSREGRGTGNTGELFFGEGSRLTVL.

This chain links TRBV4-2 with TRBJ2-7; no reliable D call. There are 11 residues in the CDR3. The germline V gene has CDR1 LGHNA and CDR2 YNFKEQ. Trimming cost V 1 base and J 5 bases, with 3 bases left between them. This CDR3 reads CASSQGDEQYF. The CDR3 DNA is TGTGCCAGCAGCCAAGGCGACGAGCAGTACTTC.

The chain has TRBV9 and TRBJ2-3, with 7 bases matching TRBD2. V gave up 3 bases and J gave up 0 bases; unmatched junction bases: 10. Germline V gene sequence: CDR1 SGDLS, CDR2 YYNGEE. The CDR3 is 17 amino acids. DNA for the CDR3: TGTGCCAGCAGCGCAGGCCCCGGCGGGGGTAGCACAGATACGCAGTATTTT. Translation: CASSAGPGGGSTDTQYF.

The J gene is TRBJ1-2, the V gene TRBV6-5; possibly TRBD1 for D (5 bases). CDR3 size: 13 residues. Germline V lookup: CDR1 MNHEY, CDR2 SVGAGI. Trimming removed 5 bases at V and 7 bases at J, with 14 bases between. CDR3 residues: CASSPRGGTGYTF. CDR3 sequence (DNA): TGTGCCAGCAGTCCGCGCGGGGGGACTGGCTACACCTTC.

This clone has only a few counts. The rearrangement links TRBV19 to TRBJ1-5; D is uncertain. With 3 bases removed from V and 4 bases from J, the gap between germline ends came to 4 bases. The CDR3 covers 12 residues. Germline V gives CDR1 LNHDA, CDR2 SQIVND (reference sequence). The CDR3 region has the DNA TGTGCCAGTAGTATTCTGAATCAGCCCCAGCATTTT. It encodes CASSILNQPQHF.

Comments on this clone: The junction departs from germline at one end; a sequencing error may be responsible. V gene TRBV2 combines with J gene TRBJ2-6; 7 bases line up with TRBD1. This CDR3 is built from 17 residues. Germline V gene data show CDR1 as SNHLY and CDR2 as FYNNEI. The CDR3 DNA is TGTGCCAGCACATTTCTGACAGGGACGTTCATCCCTTCTGTGGCGTCTTTC. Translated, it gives CASTFLTGTFIPSVASF. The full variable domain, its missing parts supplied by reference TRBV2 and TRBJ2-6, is EPEVTQTPSHQVTQMGQEVILRCVPISNHLYFYWYRQILGQKVEFLVSFYNNEISEKSEIFDDQFSVERPDGSNFTLKIRSTKLEDSAMYFCASTFLTGTFIPSVASFGAGSRLTVL.

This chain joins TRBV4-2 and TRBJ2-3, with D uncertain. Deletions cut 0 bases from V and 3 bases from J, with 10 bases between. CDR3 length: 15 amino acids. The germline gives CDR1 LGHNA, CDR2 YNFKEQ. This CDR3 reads CASSQDNPRTDTQYF. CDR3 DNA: TGTGCCAGCAGCCAAGATAACCCCAGGACAGATACGCAGTATTTT.

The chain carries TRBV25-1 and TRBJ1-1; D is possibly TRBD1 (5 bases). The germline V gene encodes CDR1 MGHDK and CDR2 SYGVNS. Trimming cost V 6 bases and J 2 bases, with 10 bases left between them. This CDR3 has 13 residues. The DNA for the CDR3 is TGTGCCAGCAGGCGACAGAAAAACACTGAAGCTTTCTTT. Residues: CASRRQKNTEAFF.

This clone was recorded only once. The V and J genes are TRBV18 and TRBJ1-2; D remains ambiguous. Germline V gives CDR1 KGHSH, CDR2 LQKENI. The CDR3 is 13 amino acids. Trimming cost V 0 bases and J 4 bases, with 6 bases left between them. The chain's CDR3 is CASSPPVVYGYTF. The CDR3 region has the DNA TGTGCCAGCTCACCACCGGTAGTCTATGGCTACACCTTC.

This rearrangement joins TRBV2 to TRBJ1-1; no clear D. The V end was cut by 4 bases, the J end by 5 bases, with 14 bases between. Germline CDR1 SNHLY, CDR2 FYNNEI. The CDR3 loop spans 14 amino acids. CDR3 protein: CASSAERELTEAFF. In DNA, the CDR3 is TGTGCCAGCAGTGCGGAGAGGGAACTAACTGAAGCTTTCTTT.

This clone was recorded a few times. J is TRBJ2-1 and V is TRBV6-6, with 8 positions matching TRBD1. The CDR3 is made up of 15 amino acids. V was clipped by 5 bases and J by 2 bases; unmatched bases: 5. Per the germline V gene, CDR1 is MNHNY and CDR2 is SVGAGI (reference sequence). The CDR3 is CASSKTGEAYNEQFF. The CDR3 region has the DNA TGTGCCAGCAGTAAGACAGGGGAAGCCTACAATGAGCAGTTCTTC.